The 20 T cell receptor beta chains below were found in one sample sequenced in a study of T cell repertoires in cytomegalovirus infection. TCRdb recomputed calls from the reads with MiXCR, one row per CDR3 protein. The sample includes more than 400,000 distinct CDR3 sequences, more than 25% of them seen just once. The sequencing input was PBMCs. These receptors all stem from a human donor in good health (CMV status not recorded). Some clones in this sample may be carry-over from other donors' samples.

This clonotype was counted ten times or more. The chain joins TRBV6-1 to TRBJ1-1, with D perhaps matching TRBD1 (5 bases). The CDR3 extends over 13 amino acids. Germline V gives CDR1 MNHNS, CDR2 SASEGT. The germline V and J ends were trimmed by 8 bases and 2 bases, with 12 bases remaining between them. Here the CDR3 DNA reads TGTGCCAGCGGGAGGGGCGGAAACACTGAAGCTTTCTTT. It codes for CASGRGGNTEAFF.

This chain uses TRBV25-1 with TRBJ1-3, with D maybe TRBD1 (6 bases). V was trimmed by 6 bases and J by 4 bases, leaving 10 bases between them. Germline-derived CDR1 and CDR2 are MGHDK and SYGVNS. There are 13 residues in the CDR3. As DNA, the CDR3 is TGTGCCAGCAGCCACGGACAGGGAAACACCATATATTTT. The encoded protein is CASSHGQGNTIYF.

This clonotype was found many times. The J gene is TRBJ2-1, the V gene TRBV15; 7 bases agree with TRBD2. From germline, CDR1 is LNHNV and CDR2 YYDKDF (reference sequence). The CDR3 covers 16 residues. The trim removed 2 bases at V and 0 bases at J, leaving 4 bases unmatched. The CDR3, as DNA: TGTGCCACCAGCAGATTAGCGGGTAGCTCCTACAATGAGCAGTTCTTC. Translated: CATSRLAGSSYNEQFF.

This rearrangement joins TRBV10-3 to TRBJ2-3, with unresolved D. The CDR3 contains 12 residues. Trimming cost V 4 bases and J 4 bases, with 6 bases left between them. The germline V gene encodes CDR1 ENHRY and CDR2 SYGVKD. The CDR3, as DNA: TGTGCCATCAGTGTTCAACCAGATACGCAGTATTTT. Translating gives CAISVQPDTQYF.

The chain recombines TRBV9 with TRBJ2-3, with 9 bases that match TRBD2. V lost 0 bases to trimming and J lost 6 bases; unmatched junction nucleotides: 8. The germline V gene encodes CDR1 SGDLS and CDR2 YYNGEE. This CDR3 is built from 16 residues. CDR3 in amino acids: CASSVAAGGRHDTQYF. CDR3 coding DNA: TGTGCCAGCAGCGTAGCTGCGGGAGGGCGGCATGATACGCAGTATTTT.

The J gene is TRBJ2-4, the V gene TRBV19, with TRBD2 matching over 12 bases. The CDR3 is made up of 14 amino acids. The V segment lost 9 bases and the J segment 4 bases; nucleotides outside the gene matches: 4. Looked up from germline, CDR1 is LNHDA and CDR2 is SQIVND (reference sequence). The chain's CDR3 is CASRTSGTKNIQYF. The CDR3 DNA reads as TGTGCCAGCCGGACTAGCGGGACTAAAAACATTCAGTACTTC.

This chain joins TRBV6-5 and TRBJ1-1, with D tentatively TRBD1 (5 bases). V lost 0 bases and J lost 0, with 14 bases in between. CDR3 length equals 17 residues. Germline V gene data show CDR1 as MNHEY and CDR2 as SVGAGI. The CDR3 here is CASSYSMVGRVNTEAFF. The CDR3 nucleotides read TGTGCCAGCAGTTACTCGATGGTCGGCAGGGTGAACACTGAAGCTTTCTTT.

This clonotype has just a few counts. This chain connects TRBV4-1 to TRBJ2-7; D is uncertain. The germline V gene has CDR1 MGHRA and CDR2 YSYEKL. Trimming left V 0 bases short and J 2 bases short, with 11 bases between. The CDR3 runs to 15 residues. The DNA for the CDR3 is TGCGCCAGCAGCCAAGAGTCCTTCACACCCTACGAGCAGTACTTC. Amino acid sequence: CASSQESFTPYEQYF.

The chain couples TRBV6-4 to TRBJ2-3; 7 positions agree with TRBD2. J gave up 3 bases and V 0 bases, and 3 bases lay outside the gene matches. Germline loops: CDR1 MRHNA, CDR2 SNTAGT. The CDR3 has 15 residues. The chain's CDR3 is CASSDSGGGTDTQYF. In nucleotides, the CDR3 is TGTGCCAGCAGTGACTCAGGCGGGGGAACAGATACGCAGTATTTT.

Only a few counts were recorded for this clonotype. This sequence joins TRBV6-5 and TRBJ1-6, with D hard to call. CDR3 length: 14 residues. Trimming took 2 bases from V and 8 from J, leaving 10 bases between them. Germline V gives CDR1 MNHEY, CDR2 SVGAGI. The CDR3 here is CASSYKGGYSPLHF. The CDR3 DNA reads TGTGCCAGCAGTTACAAGGGCGGGTATTCACCCCTCCACTTT.

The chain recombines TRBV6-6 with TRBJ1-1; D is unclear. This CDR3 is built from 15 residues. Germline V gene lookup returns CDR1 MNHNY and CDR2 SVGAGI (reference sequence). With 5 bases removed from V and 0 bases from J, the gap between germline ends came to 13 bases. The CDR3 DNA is TGTGCCAGCAGTCCCCCCCGACGGCTGAACACTGAAGCTTTCTTT. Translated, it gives CASSPPRRLNTEAFF.

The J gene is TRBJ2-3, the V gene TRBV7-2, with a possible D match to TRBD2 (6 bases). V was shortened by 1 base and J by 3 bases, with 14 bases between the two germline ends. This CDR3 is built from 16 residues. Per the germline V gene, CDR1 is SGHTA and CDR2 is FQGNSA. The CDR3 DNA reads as TGTGCCAGCAGCTTAGTCGCGGGGCGCAGGACAGATACGCAGTATTTT. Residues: CASSLVAGRRTDTQYF.

CDR3 nucleotides: TGTGCCAGCTCACGACTGGACGTTGAAGCTTTCTTT. Translating gives CASSRLDVEAFF. The chain has TRBV18 and TRBJ1-1; D is undetermined. The CDR3 sequence is 12 residues long. Germline-derived CDR1 and CDR2 are KGHSH and LQKENI. V was shortened by 4 bases and J by 7 bases, with 10 bases between the two germline ends.

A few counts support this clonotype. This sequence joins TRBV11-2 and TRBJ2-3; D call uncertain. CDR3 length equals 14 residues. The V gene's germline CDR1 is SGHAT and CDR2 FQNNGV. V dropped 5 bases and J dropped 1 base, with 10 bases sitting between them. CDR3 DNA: TGTGCCAGCAGCCCCTCTCTTCGCACAGATACGCAGTATTTT. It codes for CASSPSLRTDTQYF.

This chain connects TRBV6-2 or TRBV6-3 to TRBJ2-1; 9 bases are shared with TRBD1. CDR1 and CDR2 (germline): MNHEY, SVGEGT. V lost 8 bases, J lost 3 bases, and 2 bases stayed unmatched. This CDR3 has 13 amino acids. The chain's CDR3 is CASRTGVYNEQFF. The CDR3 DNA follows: TGTGCCAGCCGGACAGGGGTCTACAATGAGCAGTTCTTC.

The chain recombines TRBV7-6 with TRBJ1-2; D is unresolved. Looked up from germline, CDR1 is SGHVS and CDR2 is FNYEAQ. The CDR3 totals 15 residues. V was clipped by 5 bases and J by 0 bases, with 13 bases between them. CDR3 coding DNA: TGTGCCAGCAGCCCACCACGGGAGTCTAACTATGGCTACACCTTC. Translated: CASSPPRESNYGYTF.

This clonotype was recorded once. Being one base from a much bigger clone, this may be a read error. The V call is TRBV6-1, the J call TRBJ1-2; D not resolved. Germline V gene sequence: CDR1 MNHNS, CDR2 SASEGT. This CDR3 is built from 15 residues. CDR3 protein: CAGSEVPRTNYGYTF. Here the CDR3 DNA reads TGTGCCGGCAGTGAAGTTCCAAGAACTAACTATGGCTACACCTTC.

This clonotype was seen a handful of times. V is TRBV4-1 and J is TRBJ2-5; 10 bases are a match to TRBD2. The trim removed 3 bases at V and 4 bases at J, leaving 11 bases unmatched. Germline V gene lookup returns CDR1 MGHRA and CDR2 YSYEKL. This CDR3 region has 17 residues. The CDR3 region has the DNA TGCGCCAGCAGCCAGCTTGGACTAGCGGTGCGGGGAGAGACCCAGTACTTC. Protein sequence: CASSQLGLAVRGETQYF.

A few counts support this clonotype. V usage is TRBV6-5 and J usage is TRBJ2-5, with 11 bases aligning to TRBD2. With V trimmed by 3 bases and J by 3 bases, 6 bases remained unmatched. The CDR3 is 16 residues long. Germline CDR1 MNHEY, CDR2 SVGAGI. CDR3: CASSYTVGLAEETQYF. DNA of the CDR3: TGTGCCAGCAGTTATACAGTGGGACTAGCGGAAGAGACCCAGTACTTC.

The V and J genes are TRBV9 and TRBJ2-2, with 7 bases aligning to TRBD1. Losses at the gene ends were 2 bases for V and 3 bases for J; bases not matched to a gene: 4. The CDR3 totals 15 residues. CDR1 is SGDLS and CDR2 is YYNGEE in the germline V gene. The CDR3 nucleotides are TGTGCCAGCAGCGTTGGTCAGGGGGACACCGGGGAGCTGTTTTTT. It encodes CASSVGQGDTGELFF.